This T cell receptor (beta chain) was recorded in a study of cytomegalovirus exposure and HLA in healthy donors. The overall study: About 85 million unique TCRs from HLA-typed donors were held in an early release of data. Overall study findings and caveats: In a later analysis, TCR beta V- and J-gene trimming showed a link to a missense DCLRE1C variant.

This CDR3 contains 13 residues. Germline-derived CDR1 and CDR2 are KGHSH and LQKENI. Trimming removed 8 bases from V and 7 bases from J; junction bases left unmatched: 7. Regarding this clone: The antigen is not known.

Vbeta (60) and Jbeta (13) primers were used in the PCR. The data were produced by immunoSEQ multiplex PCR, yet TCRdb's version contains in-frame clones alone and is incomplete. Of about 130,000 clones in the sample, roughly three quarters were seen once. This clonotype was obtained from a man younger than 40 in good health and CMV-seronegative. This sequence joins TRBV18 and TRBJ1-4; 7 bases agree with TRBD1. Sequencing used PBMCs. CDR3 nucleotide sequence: TGTGCCAGCCAAAGGACAGGCCCTGAAAAACTGTTTTTT. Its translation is CASQRTGPEKLFF. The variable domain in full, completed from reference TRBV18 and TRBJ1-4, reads NAGVMQNPRHLVRRRGQEARLRCSPMKGHSHVYWYRQLPEEGLKFMVYLQKENIIDESGMPKERFSAEFPKEGPSILRIQQVVRGDSAAYFCASQRTGPEKLFFGSGTQLSVL.